The rows below give T cell receptor beta chains drawn from one sample of a study of cytomegalovirus exposure and HLA in healthy donors. Repertoires were generated with immunoSEQ multiplex PCR, while TCRdb's copy carries only in-frame clones and drops some. The table records about 140,000 clones, more than 60% of them present only once. What was sequenced was PBMCs. These TCRs come from a man aged 25 to 40 in good health and CMV-seropositive. CDR3s include the opening cysteine and the closing phenylalanine or tryptophan. Fields, in order: clone size, CDR3 length, J gene, D gene, V gene, CDR3 protein, CDR3 DNA. D genes are given only for firm matches. The size field is filled for only some rows; it gives once, few, many or a size class.

clone size: .; CDR3 length: 12; J gene: TRBJ2-7; D gene: .; V gene: TRBV11-3; CDR3 protein: CASSRDSYEQYF; CDR3 DNA: TGTGCCAGCAGCCGAGACTCCTACGAGCAGTACTTC
clone size: .; CDR3 length: 15; J gene: TRBJ2-5; D gene: TRBD2; V gene: TRBV7-9; CDR3 protein: CASSSLAGWGETQYF; CDR3 DNA: TGTGCCAGCAGCTCACTAGCGGGATGGGGGGAGACCCAGTACTTC
clone size: .; CDR3 length: 15; J gene: TRBJ2-5; D gene: .; V gene: TRBV7-7; CDR3 protein: CASSFRQQQTETQYF; CDR3 DNA: TGTGCCAGCAGCTTCAGACAGCAACAAACAGAGACCCAGTACTTC
clone size: once; CDR3 length: 17; J gene: TRBJ2-5; D gene: TRBD2; V gene: TRBV28; CDR3 protein: CASRSGTSGRGAETQYF; CDR3 DNA: TGTGCCAGCCGATCCGGGACTAGCGGGAGAGGGGCGGAGACCCAGTACTTC
clone size: .; CDR3 length: 13; J gene: TRBJ1-5; D gene: .; V gene: TRBV6-4; CDR3 protein: CASSDSDSQPQHF; CDR3 DNA: TGTGCCAGCAGTGACTCCGATAGTCAGCCCCAGCATTTT
clone size: .; CDR3 length: 18; J gene: TRBJ1-5; D gene: .; V gene: TRBV7-9; CDR3 protein: CASSRASGGESSNQPQHF; CDR3 DNA: TGTGCCAGCAGCCGTGCTTCTGGGGGGGAATCTAGCAATCAGCCCCAGCATTTT
clone size: .; CDR3 length: 15; J gene: TRBJ2-7; D gene: .; V gene: TRBV29-1; CDR3 protein: CSVEDWVQGSYEQYF; CDR3 DNA: TGCAGCGTTGAAGATTGGGTCCAGGGCTCCTACGAGCAGTACTTC
clone size: .; CDR3 length: 12; J gene: TRBJ2-5; D gene: TRBD2; V gene: TRBV27; CDR3 protein: CASRGLEETQYF; CDR3 DNA: TGTGCCAGTCGAGGACTAGAAGAGACCCAGTACTTC
clone size: .; CDR3 length: 14; J gene: TRBJ2-1; D gene: .; V gene: TRBV18; CDR3 protein: CASSPMESPDEQFF; CDR3 DNA: TGTGCCAGCTCACCAATGGAGTCCCCGGATGAGCAGTTCTTC
clone size: .; CDR3 length: 13; J gene: TRBJ1-3; D gene: TRBD1; V gene: TRBV6-5; CDR3 protein: CASSGTGINTIYF; CDR3 DNA: TGTGCCAGCAGTGGGACAGGGATCAACACCATATATTTT
clone size: .; CDR3 length: 13; J gene: TRBJ2-5; D gene: TRBD1; V gene: TRBV30; CDR3 protein: CAWSGTGQETQYF; CDR3 DNA: TGTGCCTGGAGTGGGACAGGGCAGGAGACCCAGTACTTC
clone size: .; CDR3 length: 12; J gene: TRBJ1-5; D gene: .; V gene: TRBV28; CDR3 protein: CASSSSGQPQHF; CDR3 DNA: TGTGCCAGCAGTTCTTCCGGGCAGCCCCAGCATTTT
clone size: .; CDR3 length: 16; J gene: TRBJ2-1; D gene: TRBD2; V gene: TRBV14; CDR3 protein: CASSFLAGGPRNEQFF; CDR3 DNA: TGTGCCAGCAGCTTCTTAGCGGGAGGGCCGAGGAATGAGCAGTTCTTC
clone size: .; CDR3 length: 16; J gene: TRBJ2-3; D gene: .; V gene: TRBV28; CDR3 protein: CASSLYSASPTDTQYF; CDR3 DNA: TGTGCCAGCAGTTTATATAGCGCCAGCCCCACAGATACGCAGTATTTT
clone size: once; CDR3 length: 14; J gene: TRBJ2-4; D gene: .; V gene: TRBV27; CDR3 protein: CASSFRGIENIQYF; CDR3 DNA: TGTGCCAGCAGTTTCAGGGGAATTGAAAACATTCAGTACTTC
clone size: few; CDR3 length: 13; J gene: TRBJ1-5; D gene: .; V gene: TRBV4-1; CDR3 protein: CASSHGSNQPQHF; CDR3 DNA: TGCGCCAGCAGCCACGGGAGCAATCAGCCCCAGCATTTT
clone size: .; CDR3 length: 12; J gene: TRBJ2-1; D gene: .; V gene: TRBV6-5; CDR3 protein: CASSYLRTQQFF; CDR3 DNA: TGTGCCAGCAGTTATCTAAGGACACAGCAGTTCTTC
clone size: .; CDR3 length: 19; J gene: TRBJ2-2; D gene: .; V gene: TRBV7-8; CDR3 protein: CASSFRLEDTLTYTGELFF; CDR3 DNA: TGTGCCAGCAGCTTCCGTCTCGAGGACACACTTACCTACACCGGGGAGCTGTTTTTT
clone size: once; CDR3 length: 13; J gene: TRBJ2-7; D gene: .; V gene: TRBV19; CDR3 protein: CASSIARGYEQYF; CDR3 DNA: TGTGCCAGTAGTATAGCCAGGGGATACGAGCAGTACTTC
clone size: .; CDR3 length: 14; J gene: TRBJ1-4; D gene: .; V gene: TRBV9; CDR3 protein: CASSKALAGKKLFF; CDR3 DNA: TGTGCCAGCAGCAAGGCTCTAGCGGGTAAAAAACTGTTTTTT
clone size: once; CDR3 length: 15; J gene: TRBJ1-2; D gene: TRBD1; V gene: TRBV5-4; CDR3 protein: CASSDSGTGSCGYTF; CDR3 DNA: TGTGCCAGCAGCGATTCCGGGACAGGGTCGTGCGGCTACACCTTC
clone size: .; CDR3 length: 15; J gene: TRBJ2-7; D gene: TRBD2; V gene: TRBV19; CDR3 protein: CASAPRLAESYEQYF; CDR3 DNA: TGTGCCAGTGCCCCACGACTAGCGGAGAGCTACGAGCAGTACTTC
clone size: .; CDR3 length: 11; J gene: TRBJ1-2; D gene: .; V gene: TRBV6-6; CDR3 protein: CASSPYYGYTF; CDR3 DNA: TGTGCCAGCAGCCCATACTATGGCTACACCTTC
clone size: .; CDR3 length: 13; J gene: TRBJ1-5; D gene: .; V gene: TRBV2; CDR3 protein: CASRDSEDQPQHF; CDR3 DNA: TGTGCCAGCAGGGACAGTGAGGATCAGCCCCAGCATTTT
clone size: .; CDR3 length: 17; J gene: TRBJ2-5; D gene: .; V gene: TRBV9; CDR3 protein: CASSHNPLRGNQETQYF; CDR3 DNA: TGTGCCAGCAGCCACAATCCTTTACGGGGGAACCAAGAGACCCAGTACTTC
clone size: .; CDR3 length: 13; J gene: TRBJ2-1; D gene: .; V gene: TRBV4-1; CDR3 protein: CASKGQLYNEQFF; CDR3 DNA: TGCGCCAGCAAGGGACAACTCTACAATGAGCAGTTCTTC
clone size: .; CDR3 length: 14; J gene: TRBJ2-3; D gene: .; V gene: TRBV27; CDR3 protein: CASSPYLSTDTQYF; CDR3 DNA: TGTGCCAGCAGTCCCTATCTCAGCACAGATACGCAGTATTTT
clone size: .; CDR3 length: 14; J gene: TRBJ2-7; D gene: .; V gene: TRBV5-1; CDR3 protein: CASSSPTEFYEQYF; CDR3 DNA: TGCGCCAGCAGCAGTCCGACAGAGTTTTACGAGCAGTACTTC
clone size: few; CDR3 length: 13; J gene: TRBJ1-1; D gene: .; V gene: TRBV7-8; CDR3 protein: CASSLGRSGEAFF; CDR3 DNA: TGTGCCAGCAGCTTAGGGCGTAGCGGTGAAGCTTTCTTT
clone size: .; CDR3 length: 15; J gene: TRBJ2-4; D gene: TRBD1; V gene: TRBV5-6; CDR3 protein: CASRGTGLAKNIQYF; CDR3 DNA: TGTGCCAGCAGGGGGACAGGTCTAGCCAAAAACATTCAGTACTTC
clone size: .; CDR3 length: 15; J gene: TRBJ2-1; D gene: TRBD2; V gene: TRBV5-4; CDR3 protein: CASSVTSGSVNEQFF; CDR3 DNA: TGTGCCAGCAGTGTGACTAGCGGGAGTGTCAATGAGCAGTTCTTC
clone size: .; CDR3 length: 15; J gene: TRBJ2-7; D gene: TRBD2; V gene: TRBV6-1; CDR3 protein: CASSSSGLTFYEQYF; CDR3 DNA: TGTGCCAGCAGTTCGTCGGGACTAACCTTCTACGAGCAGTACTTC
clone size: .; CDR3 length: 13; J gene: TRBJ1-5; D gene: .; V gene: TRBV28; CDR3 protein: CASSLGANQPQHF; CDR3 DNA: TGTGCCAGCAGTTTAGGGGCCAATCAGCCCCAGCATTTT
clone size: .; CDR3 length: 16; J gene: TRBJ2-7; D gene: TRBD2; V gene: TRBV4-1; CDR3 protein: CASSQGVAGVSYEQYF; CDR3 DNA: TGCGCCAGCAGCCAAGGGGTAGCGGGAGTCTCCTACGAGCAGTACTTC
clone size: .; CDR3 length: 17; J gene: TRBJ2-1; D gene: .; V gene: TRBV19; CDR3 protein: CASSASPAGTAGHEQFF; CDR3 DNA: TGTGCCAGCTCAGCATCACCCGCCGGGACTGCGGGCCATGAGCAGTTCTTC
clone size: .; CDR3 length: 17; J gene: TRBJ2-3; D gene: .; V gene: TRBV11-2; CDR3 protein: CASSLLQGRGSTDTQYF; CDR3 DNA: TGTGCCAGCAGCTTACTACAGGGAAGGGGCTCCACAGATACGCAGTATTTT
clone size: few; CDR3 length: 13; J gene: TRBJ1-1; D gene: .; V gene: TRBV12-5; CDR3 protein: CASGQYLNTEAFF; CDR3 DNA: TGTGCTAGTGGCCAGTATTTGAACACTGAAGCTTTCTTT